Presented here are 13 T cell receptor beta chains from one specimen sequenced in a study of blood T cell repertoires in COVID-19. TCRdb's copy holds only in-frame clones and misses some; the assay was immunoSEQ multiplex PCR. Among around 88,000 clones listed, roughly 88% were seen once. Sequencing used peripheral blood. The receptors come from an elderly woman with acute or convalescent COVID-19.

The V gene is TRBV6-6, the J gene TRBJ2-2; 7 bases agree with TRBD1. CDR1 and CDR2 (germline): MNHNY, SVGAGI (reference sequence). J gave up 6 bases and V 6 bases, and 4 bases lay outside the gene matches. This CDR3 contains 13 residues. CDR3 nucleotides: TGTGCCAGCAGGCCTACAGGGGCCGGGGAGCTGTTTTTT. This codes for CASRPTGAGELFF.

The V call is TRBV11-2, the J call TRBJ2-7; 7 nucleotides line up with TRBD1. This CDR3 has 16 residues. Germline V CDR1 and CDR2: SGHAT, FQNNGV. J was trimmed by 4 bases and V by 3 bases; bases with no gene match: 12. Here the CDR3 DNA reads TGTGCCAGCAGCTTGGGCCCCGGGACAGCTGGGTACGAGCAGTACTTC. Its translation: CASSLGPGTAGYEQYF. Based on the CDR3 plus reference TRBV11-2 and TRBJ2-7, the full variable domain is EAGVAQSPRYKIIEKRQSVAFWCNPISGHATLYWYQQILGQGPKLLIQFQNNGVVDDSQLPKDRFSAERLKGVDSTLKIQPAKLEDSAVYLCASSLGPGTAGYEQYFGPGTRLTVT.

The gene calls are TRBV7-9 and TRBJ2-6; maybe TRBD1 (5 bases). Germline assignment: CDR1 SEHNR and CDR2 FQNEAQ (reference sequence). This CDR3 region has 12 residues. V was shortened by 11 bases and J by 4 bases, with 9 bases between the two germline ends. The CDR3 DNA follows: TGTGCCCCAGGGTCGGGGGCCAACGTCCTGACTTTC. Translation: CAPGSGANVLTF.

V gene TRBV12-3 or TRBV12-4 combines with J gene TRBJ1-2; 9 bases are shared with TRBD1. V dropped 6 bases and J dropped 8; count of bases not matched to a gene: 7. The CDR3 extends over 13 amino acids. The CDR3 sequence: CASRPTGGAGYTF. The CDR3 nucleotides read TGTGCCAGCAGGCCAACAGGGGGCGCGGGCTACACCTTC.

This chain connects TRBV6-5 to TRBJ2-7; 7 bases agree with TRBD1. This CDR3 has 13 amino acids. Germline CDR1 is MNHEY and CDR2 is SVGAGI. Trimming cost V 5 bases and J 2 bases; bases outside gene matches: 3. CDR3 residues: CASSTGTAYEQYF. As DNA, the CDR3 is TGTGCCAGCAGTACCGGGACAGCCTACGAGCAGTACTTC.

The chain employs TRBV5-1 and TRBJ1-5; D unclear. Germline V gene lookup returns CDR1 SGHRS and CDR2 YFSETQ. CDR3 size: 13 residues. V was clipped by 0 bases and J by 6 bases, with 7 bases between them. CDR3 coding DNA: TGCGCCAGCAGCTTGGAACCTATTCAGCCCCAGCATTTT. Translating gives CASSLEPIQPQHF.

The chain uses TRBV12-3 or TRBV12-4 and TRBJ1-1, with no clear D. Between the trimmed V and J ends, which lost 3 bases and 4 bases, there was a span of 9 bases. The CDR3 loop spans 13 amino acids. DNA for the CDR3: TGTGCCAGCAGTTTGCAAGCCATCACTGAAGCTTTCTTT. It is translated as CASSLQAITEAFF.

This chain joins TRBV7-8 and TRBJ1-1; D is unclear. The germline V and J ends were trimmed by 1 base and 6 bases, with 18 bases remaining between them. The CDR3 has 16 amino acids. CDR1 is SGHVS, CDR2 FQNEAQ, per germline. CDR3 nucleotide sequence: TGTGCCAGCAGCTTAGTCGGTTTCGGGAATGGGGCTGAAGCTTTCTTT. This sequence encodes CASSLVGFGNGAEAFF.

With regard to this clone: Other nucleotide sequences in the sample specify the same CDR3. This chain links TRBV5-6 with TRBJ1-2; the match to TRBD1 covers 7 bases. The CDR3 sequence is 13 residues long. Germline CDR1 and CDR2: SGHDT and YYEEEE. Trimming took 0 bases from V and 7 from J; bases not matched to a gene: 3. CDR3 loop: CASSLAGGGGYTF. In nucleotides, the CDR3 is TGTGCCAGCAGCTTGGCAGGGGGAGGTGGCTACACCTTC.

The V call is TRBV18, the J call TRBJ1-1; D might be TRBD1 (6 bases). CDR1 is KGHSH, CDR2 LQKENI, per germline. There are 15 residues in the CDR3. Deletions cut 1 base from V and 1 base from J, with 10 bases between. CDR3 nucleotides: TGTGCCAGCTCACCACTGACAGGTCCGAACACTGAAGCTTTCTTT. Amino acids: CASSPLTGPNTEAFF.

V gene TRBV6-5 combines with J gene TRBJ1-2, with a possible D match to TRBD1 (6 bases). The V end was cut by 2 bases, the J end by 6 bases, with 13 bases between. Germline CDR1 and CDR2: MNHEY and SVGAGI. The CDR3 totals 14 residues. The CDR3 nucleotides read TGTGCCAGCAGTTACGGACAGACGCACGATGGCTACACCTTC. This gives the protein CASSYGQTHDGYTF.

The rearrangement uses TRBV19 and TRBJ1-5; the D gene is possibly TRBD1 (6 bases). CDR3 length: 17 residues. V was cut by 7 bases and J by 1 base, with 20 bases left in between. Germline loops: CDR1 LNHDA, CDR2 SQIVND (reference sequence). Here the CDR3 reads CASTAGGAGISNQPQHF. The CDR3 nucleotides are TGTGCCAGTACAGCGGGGGGGGCAGGGATAAGCAATCAGCCCCAGCATTTT.

CDR3 nucleotide sequence: TGTGCCAGTAGACGAGGACATTCTGGGGCCAACGTCCTGACTTTC. It encodes CASRRGHSGANVLTF. The chain combines TRBV19 with TRBJ2-6; a weak D match, TRBD1 (5 bases). This CDR3 has 15 residues. V was trimmed by 6 bases and J by 1 base, leaving 10 bases between them. Germline values: CDR1 LNHDA, CDR2 SQIVND (reference sequence).